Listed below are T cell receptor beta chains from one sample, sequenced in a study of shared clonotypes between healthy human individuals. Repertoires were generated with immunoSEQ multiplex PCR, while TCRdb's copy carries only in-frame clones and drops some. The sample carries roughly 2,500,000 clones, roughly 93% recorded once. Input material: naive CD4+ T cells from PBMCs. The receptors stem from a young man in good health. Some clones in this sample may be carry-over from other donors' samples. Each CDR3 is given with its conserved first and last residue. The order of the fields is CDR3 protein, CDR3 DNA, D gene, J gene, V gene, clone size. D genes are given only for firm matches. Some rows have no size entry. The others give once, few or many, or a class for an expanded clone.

CDR3: CASSFGGGNEQFF; DNA: TGTGCCAGCAGTTTTGGCGGCGGGAACGAGCAGTTCTTC; D: .; J: TRBJ2-1; V: TRBV28; size: .
CDR3: CASSQGIGRLNRETQYF; DNA: TGCGCCAGCAGCCAAGGGATCGGACGGTTGAATCGAGAGACCCAGTACTTC; D: .; J: TRBJ2-5; V: TRBV4-1; size: once
CDR3: CASMTGDSDNQPQHF; DNA: TGTGCCAGCATGACCGGGGACAGCGACAATCAGCCCCAGCATTTT; D: TRBD1; J: TRBJ1-5; V: TRBV28; size: .
CDR3: CASSFAGLTGHTEAFF; DNA: TGTGCCAGCAGTTTCGCCGGGCTCACCGGGCACACTGAAGCTTTCTTT; D: .; J: TRBJ1-1; V: TRBV27; size: .
CDR3: CASSLAGGGEQFF; DNA: TGTGCCAGCAGCTTAGCGGGAGGTGGTGAGCAGTTCTTC; D: .; J: TRBJ2-1; V: TRBV7-2; size: .
CDR3: CASSSKTGTEAFF; DNA: TGTGCCAGCAGCTCTAAGACAGGGACTGAAGCTTTCTTT; D: TRBD1; J: TRBJ1-1; V: TRBV7-9; size: once
CDR3: CASSRLAGGTGELFF; DNA: TGTGCCAGCAGCAGACTAGCGGGAGGGACCGGGGAGCTGTTTTTT; D: TRBD2; J: TRBJ2-2; V: TRBV28; size: .
CDR3: CASSGDLDTEAFF; DNA: TGTGCCAGCTCAGGAGACCTCGATACTGAAGCTTTCTTT; D: .; J: TRBJ1-1; V: TRBV7-2; size: .
CDR3: CASSLVGQPNTEAFF; DNA: TGTGCCAGCAGCTTGGTTGGACAGCCGAACACTGAAGCTTTCTTT; D: .; J: TRBJ1-1; V: TRBV5-4; size: .
CDR3: CASSPVEGQGNIQYF; DNA: TGTGCCAGCTCACCCGTTGAGGGACAGGGGAACATTCAGTACTTC; D: TRBD1; J: TRBJ2-4; V: TRBV18; size: .